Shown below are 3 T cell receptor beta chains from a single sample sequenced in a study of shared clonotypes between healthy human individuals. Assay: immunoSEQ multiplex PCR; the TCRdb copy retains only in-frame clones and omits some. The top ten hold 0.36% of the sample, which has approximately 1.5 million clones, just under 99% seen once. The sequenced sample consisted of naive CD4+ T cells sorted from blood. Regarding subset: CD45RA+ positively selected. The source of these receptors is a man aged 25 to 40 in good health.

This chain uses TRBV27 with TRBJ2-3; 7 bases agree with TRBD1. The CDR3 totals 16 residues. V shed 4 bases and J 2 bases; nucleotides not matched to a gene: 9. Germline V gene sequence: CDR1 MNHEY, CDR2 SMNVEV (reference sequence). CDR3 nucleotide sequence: TGTGCCAGCAGTTCCGGCTCAGGGGGATCCACAGATACGCAGTATTTT. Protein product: CASSSGSGGSTDTQYF.

CDR3 amino acids: CASSFYRGTNYEQYF. The CDR3 DNA follows: TGTGCCAGCAGCTTTTACAGGGGGACCAACTACGAGCAGTACTTC. This chain links TRBV11-1 with TRBJ2-7; 8 positions agree with TRBD1. CDR3 length equals 15 residues. Trimming cost V 3 bases and J 3 bases; bases outside gene matches: 7. Looked up from germline, CDR1 is SGHAT and CDR2 is FQDESV (reference sequence).

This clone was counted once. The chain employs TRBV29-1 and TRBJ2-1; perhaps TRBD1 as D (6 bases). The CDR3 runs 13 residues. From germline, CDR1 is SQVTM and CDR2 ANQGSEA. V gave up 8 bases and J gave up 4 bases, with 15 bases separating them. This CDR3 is CSIPGAGYNEQFF. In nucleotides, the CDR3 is TGCAGCATTCCAGGGGCGGGTTACAATGAGCAGTTCTTC.